The clone carrying this T cell receptor beta chain was recorded a few times. Its antigen is currently unknown. A 5'RACE reaction primed in the constant segment made cDNA libraries of TCR alpha and TCR beta, and these carried sample barcodes and UMIs. Each CDR3 protein is one row after TCRdb ran MiXCR on the 5' RACE reads. The sample holds 110,000 to 150,000 distinct CDR3 sequences, about 25% seen once. The source of the sample is a study of T-cell memory formation after mild COVID-19. At the level of the study: The two donors had largely donor-specific TCR clusters.

The CDR3 covers 13 residues. Germline CDR1 and CDR2: DFQATT and SNEGSKA (reference sequence). Trimming removed 2 bases from V and 2 bases from J, with 10 bases in between. Study-wide results and limits: Shrinking CD4+ clones resided mostly in CM and EM, and CD8+ ones in EMRA. The study detected some responding clones in pre-infection memory, suggesting cross-reactive memory joined.

Sample: PBMCs or a T cell subset sorted from them (not recorded which). The receptor's source is an adult woman who had mild COVID-19 (a few samples of this study predate the infection). Cell type and time point are not known. This chain uses TRBV20-1 with TRBJ2-7, with D uncertain. For the CDR3, the DNA is TGCAGTGCTAGACGACGGACGACCTACGAGCAGTACTTC. The encoded protein is CSARRRTTYEQYF.